These T cell receptor beta chains were read from a single sample in a study of STAT3 mutations in large granular lymphocyte leukemia. This table comes from immunoSEQ multiplex PCR, and its TCRdb copy is limited to in-frame clones, with some not included. The data hold 2,000 to 3,000 clones, with roughly 30% observed a single time. The sequenced material came from PBMCs. These receptors originate from a human donor with T large granular lymphocyte leukemia. Some clones in this sample may be carry-over from other donors' samples. Each CDR3 is given with its conserved first and last residue. Fields, in order: J gene, V gene, D gene, clone size, CDR3 DNA, CDR3 protein. A D gene is named only where the DNA matches it firmly. Where a row states a size, it is once, few, many or the class of an expanded clone; other rows omit it.

>TRBJ1-1|TRBV30|NA|few
TGTGCCTGGAGTCTCCTCGGGGGCATCGCTGAAGCTTTCTTT
CAWSLLGGIAEAFF
>TRBJ1-6|TRBV30|TRBD1|NA
TGTGCCTGGAGTAGGGGACAGGAGAATTCACCCCTCCACTTT
CAWSRGQENSPLHF
>TRBJ2-1|TRBV7-9|NA|NA
TGTGCCAGCAGCTTAGGTTACAATGAGCAGTTCTTC
CASSLGYNEQFF
>TRBJ1-5|TRBV14|NA|large
TGTGCCAGCAGCCCTAACAGGGTTACTCAGCCCCAGCATTTT
CASSPNRVTQPQHF
>TRBJ2-5|TRBV20-1|TRBD1|few
TGCAGTGCTGACAGGGAAGAGACCCAGTACTTC
CSADREETQYF
>TRBJ1-4|TRBV30|TRBD1|once
TGTGCCTGTGGGCAGGGGGCTGGGGAAAAACTGTTTTTT
CACGQGAGEKLFF
>TRBJ1-6|TRBV5-1|NA|NA
TGCGCCAGCAGCTTAGGCCAGGGAGGTTCACCCCTCCACTTT
CASSLGQGGSPLHF
>TRBJ2-1|TRBV7-9|TRBD2|few
TGTGCCAGCAGCATCGGACTAGCGGGAACGGATGAGCAGTTCTTC
CASSIGLAGTDEQFF
>TRBJ2-1|TRBV7-8|NA|few
TGTGCCAGCAGCTTTCTACCGGGACCGAGCAATGAGCAGTTCTTC
CASSFLPGPSNEQFF
>TRBJ2-3|TRBV29-1|TRBD2|NA
TGCAGCGCCCGAAGACTAGCGGAGGGCACAGATACGCAGTATTTT
CSARRLAEGTDTQYF
>TRBJ2-7|TRBV5-1|TRBD2|few
TGCGCCAGCAGCGCTGGGACTAACTACGAGCAGTACTTC
CASSAGTNYEQYF
>TRBJ2-7|TRBV2|TRBD2|NA
TGTGCCAGCAGTCCGACTAGCGGAGCTTACGAGCAGTACTTC
CASSPTSGAYEQYF
>TRBJ1-2|TRBV29-1|NA|once
TGCAGCGTTGAATCCCGGGGAGGGGTCTATGGCTACACCTTC
CSVESRGGVYGYTF
>TRBJ1-2|TRBV5-4|NA|NA
TGTGCCAGCAGCTCCGGCGCTGCCAGGGCCAACTATGGCTACACCTTC
CASSSGAARANYGYTF
>TRBJ2-7|TRBV18|TRBD1|NA
TGTGCCAGCTCACCGGGACAGGGAACGGGCGAGCAGTACTTC
CASSPGQGTGEQYF
>TRBJ2-7|TRBV5-1|TRBD2|few
TGCGCCAGCAGCTCCGATAGCGGGAGGGCCTACGAGCAGTACTTC
CASSSDSGRAYEQYF
>TRBJ1-1|TRBV4-3|NA|NA
TGCGCCAGCAGCCAAGATTTCCCACCCAGTGTTCGCAACACTGAAGCTTTCTTT
CASSQDFPPSVRNTEAFF
>TRBJ2-7|TRBV5-1|TRBD1|NA
TGCGCCAGCAGCTCTCGGGACAGGGGGATTTACGAGCAGTACTTC
CASSSRDRGIYEQYF
>TRBJ1-3|TRBV5-1|NA|NA
TGCGCCAGCAGCCCTCGGGGGGAAAACACCATATATTTT
CASSPRGENTIYF
>TRBJ1-1|TRBV30|NA|NA
TGTGCCTGGAGTGGCGCAGTAGAAGCTTTCTTT
CAWSGAVEAFF
>TRBJ2-5|TRBV14|NA|few
TGTGCCAGCAGCCAACCTCAGGGTGCGGAGACCCAGTACTTC
CASSQPQGAETQYF
>TRBJ2-7|TRBV7-9|NA|NA
TGTGCCAGCAGCTTTAATCGCTACGAGCAGTACTTC
CASSFNRYEQYF
>TRBJ2-5|TRBV7-9|TRBD2|NA
TGTGCCAGCAGCCCCCGCGGGGGGAACCAAGAGACCCAGTACTTC
CASSPRGGNQETQYF
>TRBJ2-5|TRBV30|NA|NA
TGTGCCTGGAGTGTCCGAGGGGGGACCGAGACCCAGTACTTC
CAWSVRGGTETQYF
>TRBJ2-1|TRBV4-1|NA|NA
TGCGCCAGCAGCCAAGATTCTAATGAGCAGTTCTTC
CASSQDSNEQFF
>TRBJ1-5|TRBV6-1|NA|few
TGTGCCAGCAGTGATGGTCGCAGGGGCGGATATCAGCCCCAGCATTTT
CASSDGRRGGYQPQHF
>TRBJ1-2|TRBV30|NA|NA
TGTGCCTGGAGTGTACTGGGTTCTCTGGGCTACACCTTC
CAWSVLGSLGYTF
>TRBJ1-6|TRBV7-9|NA|few
TGTGCCAGCAGCCGTCCACTCGGGGATTCACCCCTCCACTTT
CASSRPLGDSPLHF
>TRBJ1-2|TRBV6-5|TRBD1|few
TGTGCCAGCAGACCTGGACAGGGGGCTGACTATGGCTACACCTTC
CASRPGQGADYGYTF
>TRBJ2-4|TRBV5-8|TRBD1|NA
TGTGCCAGCACCCCTGGACAGGGAGAAAACATTCAGTACTTC
CASTPGQGENIQYF
>TRBJ2-7|TRBV5-4|TRBD1|few
TGTGCCAGCAGCAACAGGGGCTTCGACGAGCAGTACTTC
CASSNRGFDEQYF
>TRBJ1-2|TRBV4-3|TRBD1|NA
TGCGCCAGCAGCCGACAAGACAGGGGGGAAGGCTACACCTTC
CASSRQDRGEGYTF
>TRBJ2-6|TRBV7-2|NA|NA
TGTGCCAGCAGCTTAGACGGCTTTTATGGGTCCGGGGCCAACGTCCTGACTTTC
CASSLDGFYGSGANVLTF
>TRBJ2-5|TRBV6-9|TRBD2|few
TGTGCCCGGGGGGGGAGGCAAGAGACCCAGTACTTC
CARGGRQETQYF
>TRBJ1-4|TRBV30|NA|NA
TGTGCCTGGAGTGTTATTAGGGGAGGGCTAGAAAAACTGTTTTTT
CAWSVIRGGLEKLFF
>TRBJ1-2|TRBV9|TRBD1|few
TGTGCCAGCAGCGCGCCGGACAGGGGGATCGATGGCTACACCTTC
CASSAPDRGIDGYTF
>TRBJ1-2|TRBV4-1|NA|NA
TGCGCCAGCAGCCACTTGGACTATGGCTACACCTTC
CASSHLDYGYTF
>TRBJ2-5|TRBV30|NA|NA
TGTGCCTGGAGTCCGGGGGCTCCCGAGACCCAGTACTTC
CAWSPGAPETQYF
>TRBJ2-7|TRBV2|TRBD2|medium-sized
TGTGCCGACACGCTAGCGGGGAGCTCCTACGAGCAGTACTTC
CADTLAGSSYEQYF
>TRBJ2-7|TRBV29-1|TRBD2|NA
TGCAGCGTTGCAGCGGGGGGCCTGTACGAGCAGTACTTC
CSVAAGGLYEQYF
>TRBJ2-5|TRBV27|NA|NA
TGTGCCAGCAGTAACGGGACGGTCCCACAAGAGACCCAGTACTTC
CASSNGTVPQETQYF
>TRBJ1-1|TRBV18|NA|NA
TGTGCCAGCTCACGTGACCCGAACACTGAAGCTTTCTTT
CASSRDPNTEAFF
>TRBJ2-3|TRBV30|TRBD1|NA
TGTGCCTGGAGGGGACAGGCAGATACGCAGTATTTT
CAWRGQADTQYF
>TRBJ2-7|TRBV19|NA|NA
TGTGCCAGTAGTATCCAGGAAAACTACGAGCAGTACTTC
CASSIQENYEQYF
>TRBJ1-2|TRBV30|NA|NA
TGTGCCTGGAGTGGATTCTATGGCTACACCTTC
CAWSGFYGYTF
>TRBJ2-7|TRBV18|NA|NA
TGTGCCAGCTCACCACGTGGGTTAGATACCTACGAGCAGTACTTC
CASSPRGLDTYEQYF
>TRBJ2-1|TRBV29-1|TRBD1|few
TGCAGCGCCGCCGAGACAGGGAGCAATGAGCAGTTCTTC
CSAAETGSNEQFF
>TRBJ2-7|TRBV7-9|NA|few
TGTGCCAGCAGCCGTACGAACTCCGAGCAGTACTTC
CASSRTNSEQYF
>TRBJ1-1|TRBV4-3|TRBD1|few
TGCGCCAGCAGCCAAGTGGACAGGGGGGGCACTGAAGCTTTCTTT
CASSQVDRGGTEAFF
>TRBJ2-1|TRBV9|NA|NA
TGTGCCAGCAGCCCTACCTACAATGAGCAGTTCTTC
CASSPTYNEQFF
>TRBJ1-2|TRBV4-3|NA|large
TGCGCCAGCAGCCAAGGGGTAATTAACTATGGCTACACCTTC
CASSQGVINYGYTF
>TRBJ2-7|TRBV7-9|NA|few
TGTGCCTCCGCAGGGAGGTCCTACGAGCAGTACTTC
CASAGRSYEQYF
>TRBJ2-7|TRBV6-5|TRBD1|NA
TGTGCCAGCAGTTGGGGACAGGGATACGAGCAGTACTTC
CASSWGQGYEQYF